These 10 T cell receptor beta chains originate from one sample sequenced in a study of blood T cell repertoires in COVID-19. Method: immunoSEQ multiplex PCR; TCRdb's copy keeps in-frame clones and lacks some. The data contain fewer than 150,000 clones, around 86% of them singletons. Material for sequencing was PBMCs or T cells enriched from blood (not recorded which). The receptors come from a young man who had recovered from COVID-19.

The chain links TRBV6-1 to TRBJ1-4, with 7 bases that match TRBD1. The CDR3 totals 15 residues. Germline V gene lookup returns CDR1 MNHNS and CDR2 SASEGT. With V trimmed by 1 base and J by 4 bases, 3 bases remained unmatched. For the CDR3, the DNA is TGTGCCAGCAGTGAAGGGACAGGTGGTAATGAAAAACTGTTTTTT. Translation: CASSEGTGGNEKLFF.

This clone is a singleton in its sample. The CDR3 region has the DNA TGTGCCAGCAGTGAACGATCTGCACAGGGGGGCCAGCCCCAGCATTTT. Protein: CASSERSAQGGQPQHF. The V gene is TRBV6-1, the J gene TRBJ1-5; 8 nucleotides match TRBD1. In germline, CDR1 is MNHNS, CDR2 SASEGT. The CDR3 totals 16 residues. V trimming: 2 bases; J trimming: 7 bases; junction bases outside the gene matches: 10.

This clone has only a few counts. The genes are TRBV12-3 or TRBV12-4 and TRBJ1-2; no firm D call. The germline V and J ends were trimmed by 2 bases and 2 bases, with 6 bases remaining between them. This CDR3 spans 13 amino acids. CDR3 sequence: CASSLIPNYGYTF. In nucleotides, the CDR3 is TGTGCCAGCAGTTTAATCCCGAACTATGGCTACACCTTC.

DNA of the CDR3: TGTGCCAGCAGCCTCGAGGGAAACACCATATATTTT. It encodes CASSLEGNTIYF. This chain links TRBV7-9 with TRBJ1-3, with D hard to call. The CDR3 has 12 residues. V was trimmed by 5 bases and J by 4 bases, leaving 6 bases between them. Germline V gives CDR1 SEHNR, CDR2 FQNEAQ (reference sequence).

The J gene is TRBJ2-2, the V gene TRBV27, with TRBD1 matching over 7 bases. CDR1 is MNHEY, CDR2 SMNVEV, per germline (reference sequence). The V gene end was trimmed by 4 bases and the J gene end by 5 bases; junction bases not matched to a gene: 1. This CDR3 has 13 amino acids. The CDR3 loop is CASSSQGTGELFF. The CDR3 region has the DNA TGTGCCAGCAGTTCACAGGGGACCGGGGAGCTGTTTTTT.

The gene calls are TRBV11-2 and TRBJ1-3; 7 bases line up with TRBD1. Germline-derived CDR1 and CDR2 are SGHAT and FQNNGV. After removal of 6 bases from V and 4 bases from J, the junction contained 9 bases not matched to a gene. This CDR3 has 15 residues. The CDR3 spells CASSFQGVSGNTIYF. The CDR3 nucleotides read TGTGCCAGCAGTTTCCAGGGGGTATCGGGAAACACCATATATTTT.

The rearrangement uses TRBV25-1 and TRBJ2-7; TRBD2 might be the D (5 bases). Germline V lookup: CDR1 MGHDK, CDR2 SYGVNS. With 9 bases removed from V and 4 bases from J, the gap between germline ends came to 10 bases. The CDR3 length is 11 residues. CDR3 in DNA: TGTGCCAGACGCGGCGGGTACGAGCAGTACTTC. Its protein product is CARRGGYEQYF.

The chain uses TRBV6-5 and TRBJ1-6; 9 positions agree with TRBD1. CDR3 length: 15 residues. Trimming removed 5 bases from V and 10 bases from J; junction bases left unmatched: 9. Germline CDR1 MNHEY, CDR2 SVGAGI. DNA of the CDR3: TGTGCCAGCAGTACATCCGGGACAGGGAACTCACCCCTCCACTTT. As protein: CASSTSGTGNSPLHF.

This clone was detected only a few times. The rearrangement joins TRBV6-1 to TRBJ1-2, with D maybe TRBD1 (5 bases). Germline V gives CDR1 MNHNS, CDR2 SASEGT. The V end lost 2 bases, the J end lost 4 bases, and 11 bases lay between the germline ends. The CDR3 contains 14 residues. The CDR3, as DNA: TGTGCCAGCAGTGAACGGGGGTTGGGCTATGGCTACACCTTC. Its translation: CASSERGLGYGYTF.

This clone has just one count. The rearrangement links TRBV20-1 to TRBJ1-5; a possible D gene is TRBD1 (6 bases). Germline lookup yields CDR1 DFQATT and CDR2 SNEGSKA (reference sequence). There are 16 residues in the CDR3. V gave up 3 bases and J gave up 2 bases, with 17 bases separating them. The CDR3 loop reads CSASPTGSEGNQPQHF. The CDR3 DNA reads as TGCAGTGCTAGTCCAACAGGGAGTGAGGGCAATCAGCCCCAGCATTTT.